This T cell receptor (beta chain) was documented in a study of blood T cells in healthy people across ages. This CDR3 is built from 13 residues. The V gene lost 7 bases and the J gene lost 6 bases, with 16 bases spanning the gap. Germline CDR1 and CDR2: SQVTM and ANQGSEA. For the second PCR, which ran for about 7 to 12 cycles, a sample-barcoded 5' primer and a J-beta primer mix were used. TCRdb re-called the 5' RACE reads with MiXCR, one entry per CDR3 protein. The sample includes about 900,000 distinct CDR3 sequences, approximately 59% of them seen just once. Points from the study as a whole: Researchers said unsorted PBMCs prevented a conclusive naive versus antigen-experienced comparison. Unknown donor CMV status possibly confounded expanded clonotype changes.

On this clonotype itself: The antigen is not known.

The sequenced material came from blood. V usage is TRBV29-1 and J usage is TRBJ2-4; D gene uncertain. The sequence derives from a man aged 30-40 years in good health. The CDR3 DNA reads as TGCAGCGCCGGACCTTTTGGGCTAAACATTCAGTACTTC. Residues: CSAGPFGLNIQYF.